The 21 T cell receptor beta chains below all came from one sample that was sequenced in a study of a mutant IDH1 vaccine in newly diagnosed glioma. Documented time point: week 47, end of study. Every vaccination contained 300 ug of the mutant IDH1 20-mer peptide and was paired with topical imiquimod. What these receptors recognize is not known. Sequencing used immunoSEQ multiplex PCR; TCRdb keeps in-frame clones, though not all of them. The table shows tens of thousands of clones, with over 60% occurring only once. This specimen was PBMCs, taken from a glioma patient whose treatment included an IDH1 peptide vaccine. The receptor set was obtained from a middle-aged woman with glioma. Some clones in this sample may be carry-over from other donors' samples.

Here the CDR3 DNA reads TGTGCCAGTAGTGACCAGGGGAACACCGGGGAGCTGTTTTTT. Protein: CASSDQGNTGELFF. The chain couples TRBV19 to TRBJ2-2; D may be TRBD1 (5 bases). Germline CDR1 reads LNHDA; CDR2 reads SQIVND (reference sequence). The CDR3 totals 14 residues. V lost 5 bases to trimming and J lost 1 base, with 8 bases between them.

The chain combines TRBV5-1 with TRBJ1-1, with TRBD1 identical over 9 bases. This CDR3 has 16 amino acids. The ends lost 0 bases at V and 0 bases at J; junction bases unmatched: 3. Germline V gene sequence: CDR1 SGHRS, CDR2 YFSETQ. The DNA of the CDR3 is TGCGCCAGCAGCTTGGCGGGACAGGGCATGAACACTGAAGCTTTCTTT. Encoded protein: CASSLAGQGMNTEAFF. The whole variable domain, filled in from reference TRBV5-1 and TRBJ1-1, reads KAGVTQTPRYLIKTRGQQVTLSCSPISGHRSVSWYQQTPGQGLQFLFEYFSETQRNKGNFPGRFSGRQFSNSRSEMNVSTLELGDSALYLCASSLAGQGMNTEAFFGQGTRLTVV.

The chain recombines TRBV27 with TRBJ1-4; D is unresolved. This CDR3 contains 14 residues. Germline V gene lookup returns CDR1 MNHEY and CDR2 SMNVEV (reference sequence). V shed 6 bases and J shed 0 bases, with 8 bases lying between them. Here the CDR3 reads CASRHLATNEKLFF. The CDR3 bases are TGTGCCAGCAGACATTTGGCAACTAATGAAAAACTGTTTTTT.

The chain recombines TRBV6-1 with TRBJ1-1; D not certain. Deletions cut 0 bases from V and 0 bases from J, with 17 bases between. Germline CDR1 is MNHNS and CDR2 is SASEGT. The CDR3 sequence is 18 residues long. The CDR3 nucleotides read TGTGCCAGCAGTGAAGCGAGTAAGACCTGGGTGATGAACACTGAAGCTTTCTTT. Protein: CASSEASKTWVMNTEAFF.

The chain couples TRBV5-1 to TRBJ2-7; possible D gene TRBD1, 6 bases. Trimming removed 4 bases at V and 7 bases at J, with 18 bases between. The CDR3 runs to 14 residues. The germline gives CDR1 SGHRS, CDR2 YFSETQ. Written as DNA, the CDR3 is TGCGCCAGCAGCCGCTTACAGGGAATGAGGGAGCAGTACTTC. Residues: CASSRLQGMREQYF. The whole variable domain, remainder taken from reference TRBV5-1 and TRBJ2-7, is KAGVTQTPRYLIKTRGQQVTLSCSPISGHRSVSWYQQTPGQGLQFLFEYFSETQRNKGNFPGRFSGRQFSNSRSEMNVSTLELGDSALYLCASSRLQGMREQYFGPGTRLTVT.

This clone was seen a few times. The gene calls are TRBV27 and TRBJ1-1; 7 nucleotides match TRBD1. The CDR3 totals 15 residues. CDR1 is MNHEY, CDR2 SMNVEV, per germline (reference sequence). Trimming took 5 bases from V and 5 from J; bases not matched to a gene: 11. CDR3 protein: CASSLHRGGGTEAFF. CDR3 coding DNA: TGTGCCAGCAGTCTCCACAGGGGAGGGGGAACTGAAGCTTTCTTT.

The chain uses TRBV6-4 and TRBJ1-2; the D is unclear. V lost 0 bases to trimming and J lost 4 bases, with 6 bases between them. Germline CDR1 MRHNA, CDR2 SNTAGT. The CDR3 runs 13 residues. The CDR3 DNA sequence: TGTGCCAGCAGTGACTCGGGTGGCTATGGCTACACCTTC. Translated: CASSDSGGYGYTF.

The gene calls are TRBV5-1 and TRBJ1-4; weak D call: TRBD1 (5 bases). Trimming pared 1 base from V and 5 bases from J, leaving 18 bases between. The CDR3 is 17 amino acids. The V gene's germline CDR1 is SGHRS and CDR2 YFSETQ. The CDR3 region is CASSLQPMTVSNEKLFF. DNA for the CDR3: TGCGCCAGCAGCTTGCAACCGATGACAGTCTCAAATGAAAAACTGTTTTTT.

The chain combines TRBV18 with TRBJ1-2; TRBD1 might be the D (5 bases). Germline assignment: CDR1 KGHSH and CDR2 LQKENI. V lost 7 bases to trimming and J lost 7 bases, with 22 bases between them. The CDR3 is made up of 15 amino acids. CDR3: CASFPYPRGVSGYTF. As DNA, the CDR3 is TGTGCCAGCTTCCCCTACCCGAGGGGAGTAAGTGGCTACACCTTC.

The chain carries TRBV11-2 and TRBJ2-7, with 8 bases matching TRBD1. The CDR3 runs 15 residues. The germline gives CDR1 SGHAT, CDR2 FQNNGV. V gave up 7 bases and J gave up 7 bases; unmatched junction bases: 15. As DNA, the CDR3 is TGTGCCAGCACCTCACGTACAGGGGGTTTGCGAGAGCAGTACTTC. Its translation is CASTSRTGGLREQYF.

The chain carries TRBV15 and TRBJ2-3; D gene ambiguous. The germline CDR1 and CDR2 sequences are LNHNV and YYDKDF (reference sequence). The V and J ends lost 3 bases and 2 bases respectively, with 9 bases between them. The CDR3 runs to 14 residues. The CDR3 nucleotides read TGTGCCACCAGCAGCGAACAGACCACAGATACGCAGTATTTT. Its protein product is CATSSEQTTDTQYF.

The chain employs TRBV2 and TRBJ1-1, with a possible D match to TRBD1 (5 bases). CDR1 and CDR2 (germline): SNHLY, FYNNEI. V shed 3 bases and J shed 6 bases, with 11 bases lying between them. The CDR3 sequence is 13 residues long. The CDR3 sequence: CASSEGWGAEAFF. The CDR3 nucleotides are TGTGCCAGCAGTGAGGGATGGGGGGCTGAAGCTTTCTTT.

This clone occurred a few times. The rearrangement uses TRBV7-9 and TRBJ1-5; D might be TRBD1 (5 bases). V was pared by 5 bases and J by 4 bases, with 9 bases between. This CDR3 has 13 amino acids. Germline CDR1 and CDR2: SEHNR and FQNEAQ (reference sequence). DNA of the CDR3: TGTGCCAGCAGCACTACAGGTAATCAGCCCCAGCATTTT. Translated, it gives CASSTTGNQPQHF. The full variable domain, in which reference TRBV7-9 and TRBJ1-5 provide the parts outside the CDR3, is DTGVSQNPRHKITKRGQNVTFRCDPISEHNRLYWYRQTLGQGPEFLTYFQNEAQLEKSRLLSDRFSAERPKGSFSTLEIQRTEQGDSAMYLCASSTTGNQPQHFGDGTRLSIL.

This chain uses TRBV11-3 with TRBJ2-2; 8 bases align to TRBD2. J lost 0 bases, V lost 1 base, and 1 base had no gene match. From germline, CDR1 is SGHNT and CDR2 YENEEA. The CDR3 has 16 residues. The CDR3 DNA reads TGTGCCAGCAGCTTAGGGCGGGGGGCGAACACCGGGGAGCTGTTTTTT. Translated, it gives CASSLGRGANTGELFF.

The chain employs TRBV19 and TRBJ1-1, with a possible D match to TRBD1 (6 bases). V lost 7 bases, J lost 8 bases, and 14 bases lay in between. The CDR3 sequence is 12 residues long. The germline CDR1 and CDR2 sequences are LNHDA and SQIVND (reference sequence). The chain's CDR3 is CASMRTAKEAFF. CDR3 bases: TGTGCCAGTATGCGGACAGCCAAAGAAGCTTTCTTT.

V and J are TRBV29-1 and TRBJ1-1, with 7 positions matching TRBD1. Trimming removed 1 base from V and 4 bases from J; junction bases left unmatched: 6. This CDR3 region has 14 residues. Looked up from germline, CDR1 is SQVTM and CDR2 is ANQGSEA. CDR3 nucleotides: TGCAGCGTTGAAGTTAGCAGGGGGTTCACTGAAGCTTTCTTT. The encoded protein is CSVEVSRGFTEAFF.

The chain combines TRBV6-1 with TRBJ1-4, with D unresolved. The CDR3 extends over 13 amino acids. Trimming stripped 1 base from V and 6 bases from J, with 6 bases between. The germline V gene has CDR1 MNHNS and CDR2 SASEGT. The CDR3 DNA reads TGTGCCAGCAGTGAAGTGCTGGATGAAAAACTGTTTTTT. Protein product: CASSEVLDEKLFF.

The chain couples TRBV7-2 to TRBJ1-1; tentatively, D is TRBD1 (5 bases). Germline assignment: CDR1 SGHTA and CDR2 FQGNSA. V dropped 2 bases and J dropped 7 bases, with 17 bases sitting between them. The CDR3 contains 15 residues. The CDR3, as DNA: TGTGCCAGCAGCTTAACGGGGGGTCTACCCCGTGAAGCTTTCTTT. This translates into CASSLTGGLPREAFF.

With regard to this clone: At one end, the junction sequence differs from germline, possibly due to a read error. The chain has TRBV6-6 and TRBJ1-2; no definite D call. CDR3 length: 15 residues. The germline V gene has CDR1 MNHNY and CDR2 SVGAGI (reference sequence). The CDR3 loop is CASSYGWRFNDGYTF. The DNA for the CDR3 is TGTGCCAGCAGTTACGGCTGGAGGTTTAACGATGGCTACACCTTC.

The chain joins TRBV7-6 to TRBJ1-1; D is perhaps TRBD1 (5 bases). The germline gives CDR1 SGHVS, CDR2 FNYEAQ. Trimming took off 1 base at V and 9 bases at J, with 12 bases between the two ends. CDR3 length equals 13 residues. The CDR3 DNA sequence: TGTGCCAGCAGCTTAGGGCAGGGAACACAAGCTTTCTTT. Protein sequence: CASSLGQGTQAFF.

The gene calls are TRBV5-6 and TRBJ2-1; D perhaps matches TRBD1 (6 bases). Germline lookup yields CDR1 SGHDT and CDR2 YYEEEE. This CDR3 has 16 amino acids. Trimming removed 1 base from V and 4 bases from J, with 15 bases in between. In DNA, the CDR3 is TGTGCCAGCAGCTTGAGGGCAGGGGAAGCGTACAATGAGCAGTTCTTC. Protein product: CASSLRAGEAYNEQFF.